Below are 5 T cell receptor beta chains sequenced from a single sample in a study of control samples from healthy donors and cancer patients. Libraries were prepared by immunoSEQ multiplex PCR; TCRdb keeps only in-frame clonotypes and omits some of them. Of under 130,000 clones listed, about 80% were seen once; the top ten hold around 14%. What was sequenced was blood. The receptors derive from a woman between 45 and 60 years old in good health.

The chain combines TRBV20-1 with TRBJ2-1; D not resolved. CDR3 length: 10 residues. Germline V gene data show CDR1 as DFQATT and CDR2 as SNEGSKA (reference sequence). Deletions cut 6 bases from V and 10 bases from J, with 10 bases between. CDR3 sequence: CSAWATEQFF. Written as DNA, the CDR3 is TGCAGTGCGTGGGCGACAGAGCAGTTCTTC.

V usage is TRBV7-8 and J usage is TRBJ1-5; TRBD1 might be the D (5 bases). CDR1 is SGHVS and CDR2 is FQNEAQ in the germline V gene. Trimming shortened V by 2 bases and J by 2 bases, and 7 bases separated the two germline ends. The CDR3 extends over 14 amino acids. CDR3 protein: CASSLSRGNQPQHF. The CDR3 region has the DNA TGTGCCAGCAGCTTATCCAGGGGCAATCAGCCCCAGCATTTT.

This clone came up a few times. This chain joins TRBV19 and TRBJ1-5; D is unclear. Germline V CDR1 and CDR2: LNHDA, SQIVND (reference sequence). CDR3 length equals 19 residues. With 5 bases removed from V and 0 bases from J, the gap between germline ends came to 23 bases. CDR3 in amino acids: CASSPSLGSDIYSNQPQHF. CDR3 coding DNA: TGTGCCAGTAGTCCCTCCCTCGGGAGCGATATTTATAGCAATCAGCCCCAGCATTTT.

The chain has TRBV10-3 and TRBJ2-2; TRBD1 or TRBD2 may be the D gene (5 bases each). Germline V CDR1 and CDR2: ENHRY, SYGVKD. The CDR3 contains 16 residues. V was trimmed by 0 bases and J by 5 bases, leaving 13 bases between them. The CDR3 spells CAISESFEGPTGELFF. Here the CDR3 DNA reads TGTGCCATCAGTGAGTCATTTGAGGGACCGACCGGGGAGCTGTTTTTT.

This chain connects TRBV5-1 to TRBJ2-7; a possible D gene is TRBD2 (6 bases). Trimming took off 4 bases at V and 3 bases at J, with 14 bases between the two ends. This CDR3 is built from 14 residues. Looked up from germline, CDR1 is SGHRS and CDR2 is YFSETQ. The CDR3 coding sequence is TGCGCCAGCAGCCCGGTGGGAGGCTACTACGAGCAGTACTTC. Translation gives CASSPVGGYYEQYF.